This is a list of T cell receptor beta chains from one sample in a study of blood T cell repertoires in COVID-19. Data came from immunoSEQ multiplex PCR; TCRdb stores just in-frame clones and leaves some out. This sample has 160,000 or so clones, with around 75% found just once. Sequenced material: peripheral blood. Receptors were obtained from an elderly woman with acute or convalescent COVID-19. Each CDR3 is given with its conserved first and last residue. The D gene is left open where the match is weak. Where a row states a size, it is once, few, many or the class of an expanded clone; other rows omit it.

v_call	d_call	clone_size	j_call	cdr3_length	cdr3_nt	cdr3_aa
TRBV18	-	-	TRBJ2-5	13	TGTGCCAGCTCACGGGACTTCCAAGAGACCCAGTACTTC	CASSRDFQETQYF
TRBV11-3	TRBD1	-	TRBJ2-3	15	TGTGCCAGCAGTCCGGGACAGGAAGGCACAGATACGCAGTATTTT	CASSPGQEGTDTQYF
TRBV2	TRBD1	once	TRBJ1-1	14	TGTGCCAGCAGTGCGGGACAGGGGGCTCATTCAGCTTTCTTT	CASSAGQGAHSAFF
TRBV3-1/TRBV3-2	-	-	TRBJ2-2	16	TGTGCCAGCAGCCAAGATCGATCAGCGTCGTCCGGGGAGCTGTTTTTT	CASSQDRSASSGELFF
TRBV4-1	-	-	TRBJ1-6	16	TGCGCCAGCAGCCAAGATCGTCGCAGGGGCAATTCACCCCTCCACTTT	CASSQDRRRGNSPLHF
TRBV11-2	-	-	TRBJ1-6	15	TGTGCCAGCAGAACAGTCATTGGCTCTAATTCACCCCTCCACTTT	CASRTVIGSNSPLHF
TRBV27	TRBD2	-	TRBJ2-1	15	TGTGCCAGCAGTTTATTGGCTAGCGGTCTCTATGAGCAGTTCTTC	CASSLLASGLYEQFF
TRBV30	-	once	TRBJ1-2	12	TGTGCCTGGGAAACAGGGTCCTATGGCTACACCTTC	CAWETGSYGYTF
TRBV11-2	-	-	TRBJ2-2	15	TGTGCCAGCAGCTTCGGGGACTGGAACACCGGGGAGCTGTTTTTT	CASSFGDWNTGELFF
TRBV5-1	-	-	TRBJ2-3	15	TGCGCCAGCAGCTTGGCCATTGGGGAGCCAGATACGCAGTATTTT	CASSLAIGEPDTQYF
TRBV7-9	TRBD2	-	TRBJ2-4	19	TGTGCCAGCAGCTTAGGGGGACTAGCGGGAGAGTTAGCCAAAAACATTCAGTACTTC	CASSLGGLAGELAKNIQYF
TRBV7-2	TRBD1	-	TRBJ2-2	16	TGTGCCAGCAGCCCGCACGGGACAGGGAAGACCGGGGAGCTGTTTTTT	CASSPHGTGKTGELFF
TRBV24-1	-	-	TRBJ2-5	14	TGTGCCACCAGTGATCCCACAGGGAAAGAGACCCAGTACTTC	CATSDPTGKETQYF
TRBV6-5	-	-	TRBJ1-1	14	TGTGCCAGCAGCCCAGGGGCGGAGTGGACTGAAGCTTTCTTT	CASSPGAEWTEAFF
TRBV3-1/TRBV3-2	TRBD2	-	TRBJ2-7	11	TGTGCCAGCAGCCTGCGGGGGAGAAAGTACTTC	CASSLRGRKYF
TRBV5-1	-	-	TRBJ1-2	12	TGCGCCAGCAGCTTGGATTCAGATGGCTACACCTTC	CASSLDSDGYTF
TRBV3-1/TRBV3-2	-	-	TRBJ1-3	12	TGTGCCAGCAGCCAGGGGGGGAACACCATATATTTT	CASSQGGNTIYF
TRBV29-1	TRBD1	-	TRBJ1-2	14	TGCAGCGTTGATTGGGACAGGGGCGGCTATGGCTACACCTTC	CSVDWDRGGYGYTF
TRBV2	-	-	TRBJ1-1	14	TGTGCCAGCAGTGCGTCCGGGACAAGGCCTGAAGCTTTCTTT	CASSASGTRPEAFF
TRBV27	-	-	TRBJ1-4	15	TGTGCCAGCAGTTGGAGTAGGGTGGGGGCTGAAAAACTGTTTTTT	CASSWSRVGAEKLFF
TRBV5-1	TRBD1	-	TRBJ2-1	13	TGCGCCAGCAGCTGGACAGGGGGGAAGGAGCAGTTCTTC	CASSWTGGKEQFF
TRBV10-2	-	-	TRBJ1-4	14	TGCGCCAGCAGTGAAGGAGGGTCGGTTGAAAAACTGTTTTTT	CASSEGGSVEKLFF
TRBV27	-	-	TRBJ2-7	13	TGTGCCAGCAGTTTGGGAGGTTTTTACGGGCAGTACTTC	CASSLGGFYGQYF
TRBV19	-	-	TRBJ2-1	15	TGTGCCAGTAGTCTCCGGGGGACGGTTGCAAATGAGCAGTTCTTC	CASSLRGTVANEQFF
TRBV5-4	TRBD2	-	TRBJ2-1	17	TGTGCCAGCAGCTTGAGCGAACTAGCGGGGGGGCCTAATGAGCAGTTCTTC	CASSLSELAGGPNEQFF
TRBV29-1	-	once	TRBJ1-2	16	TGCAGCGTTGAGGTACTTAACCCCCAATCTAACTATGGCTACACCTTC	CSVEVLNPQSNYGYTF
TRBV5-5	-	few	TRBJ2-7	13	TGTGCCAGCAGCTCAACTCAGGGCTACGAGCAGTACTTC	CASSSTQGYEQYF
TRBV27	TRBD1	-	TRBJ2-5	15	TGTGCCAGCAGTATACAGGGGGCTACGAAGGAGACCCAGTACTTC	CASSIQGATKETQYF
TRBV19	TRBD1	-	TRBJ1-1	16	TGTGCCAGTAGTGCCGGCGGCGGGACAGGGGGAACTGAAGCTTTCTTT	CASSAGGGTGGTEAFF
TRBV19	TRBD1	-	TRBJ1-5	15	TGTGCCAGTAAAGGACAGGGGGCGACCAATCAGCCCCAGCATTTT	CASKGQGATNQPQHF